The T cell receptor beta chain under discussion was sequenced for a study of blood T cell repertoires in COVID-19. Trimming pared 1 base from V and 3 bases from J, leaving 16 bases between. There are 16 residues in the CDR3. The germline V gene encodes CDR1 MNHNS and CDR2 SASEGT. The table came from immunoSEQ multiplex PCR; TCRdb's copy has only in-frame clones and leaves some out. In the table there are 210,000 or so clones, roughly 80% of which are singletons. The chain uses TRBV6-1 and TRBJ2-7; tentative D call: TRBD2 (6 bases). The TCR originated in a man aged 55 to 70 who had recovered from COVID-19. Input material: PBMCs or T cells enriched from blood (not recorded which). The CDR3 is CASSEGPRLDLYEQYF. The CDR3 nucleotides read TGTGCCAGCAGTGAAGGGCCCCGACTAGACCTCTACGAGCAGTACTTC.